A selection of T cell receptor beta chains follows, all from one sample in a study of response to subunit inactivated influenza vaccine. TCRdb re-derived calls from the RT-PCR reads in MiXCR, one entry per CDR3 protein. The sample includes about 780,000 distinct CDR3 sequences, approximately 17% of them seen just once. Sample: PBMCs from blood, taken approximately 5 days after vaccination. The source is a middle-aged man who received an inactivated influenza vaccine. CDR3s include the opening cysteine and the closing phenylalanine or tryptophan. The D gene is left open where the match is weak. The size of a clone is reported for some rows only, either as once, few or many, or as a class for expanded clones.

size,D,J,V,CDR3,DNA
.,.,TRBJ2-7,TRBV20-1,CCARDRVTGVGYEQYF,TGCTGTGCTAGAGATCGGGTAACGGGAGTAGGTTACGAGCAGTACTTC
many,.,TRBJ2-7,TRBV6-5,CASSYGSGYEQYF,TGTGCCAGCAGTTACGGCAGCGGCTACGAGCAGTACTTC
.,.,TRBJ1-1,TRBV20-1,CRTLGVLDTEAFF,TGCAGGACCCTGGGAGTTTTGGACACTGAAGCTTTCTTT
few,TRBD2,TRBJ2-3,TRBV5-1,CASSPYGGGKDTQYF,TGCGCCAGCAGCCCCTATGGGGGGGGGAAAGATACGCAGTATTTT
many,.,TRBJ2-2,TRBV7-9,CASMSLSWGQTGELFF,TGTGCCAGCATGTCCCTATCGTGGGGGCAGACCGGGGAGCTGTTTTTT
.,.,TRBJ2-4,TRBV7-8,CPSSLIPEAIQYF,TGTCCCAGCAGCCTCATCCCGGAGGCCATTCAGTACTTC
.,.,TRBJ1-5,TRBV7-2,CASSLGQGPPRNQPQHF,TGTGCCAGCAGCTTAGGGCAGGGGCCCCCGCGAAATCAGCCCCAGCATTTT
few,.,TRBJ2-7,TRBV10-2,CASSDTGTGTYEQYF,TGCGCCAGCAGTGACACCGGGACCGGCACCTACGAGCAGTACTTC
few,.,TRBJ1-2,TRBV20-1,CSAREAGRVYGYTF,TGCAGTGCTAGAGAGGCAGGGCGGGTCTATGGCTACACCTTC
many,.,TRBJ1-5,TRBV24-1,CATSRYGGPNQPQHF,TGTGCCACCAGCCGATACGGGGGGCCCAATCAGCCCCAGCATTTT
few,.,TRBJ1-4,TRBV6-2/TRBV6-3,CASSYGYATNEKLFF,TGTGCCAGCAGTTATGGCTACGCAACTAATGAAAAACTGTTTTTT
few,.,TRBJ2-7,TRBV28,CASSQKGYEQYF,TGTGCCAGCAGTCAGAAGGGTTACGAGCAGTACTTC
.,.,TRBJ1-5,TRBV20-1,CSARELGRVGPQPQHF,TGCAGTGCTAGAGAATTGGGCAGGGTGGGACCTCAGCCCCAGCATTTT
once,.,TRBJ1-1,TRBV7-3,CASSLDPAGRAFF,TGTGCCAGCAGCTTAGATCCCGCCGGGCGAGCTTTCTTT
once,TRBD2,TRBJ2-7,TRBV30,CAWNPGLASPYEQYF,TGTGCCTGGAATCCGGGACTAGCCTCGCCCTACGAGCAGTACTTC
.,.,TRBJ2-2,TRBV20-1,CSAINRAKNTGELFF,TGCAGTGCTATCAACAGGGCAAAGAACACCGGGGAGCTGTTTTTT
.,TRBD2,TRBJ2-1,TRBV4-1,CASSQEPGRGEQFF,TGCGCCAGCAGCCAAGAACCGGGGAGGGGTGAGCAGTTCTTC
.,.,TRBJ1-4,TRBV7-9,CASSSRASQGEKLFF,TGTGCCAGCAGCTCGAGGGCTAGCCAGGGTGAAAAACTGTTTTTT
.,.,TRBJ1-1,TRBV6-1,CASTIQGSNTEAFF,TGTGCCAGTACTATTCAGGGGTCGAACACTGAAGCTTTCTTT
few,.,TRBJ2-3,TRBV5-6,CASSFFRVDSPWPTDTQYF,TGTGCCAGCAGCTTTTTTCGTGTGGACTCTCCGTGGCCCACAGATACGCAGTATTTT